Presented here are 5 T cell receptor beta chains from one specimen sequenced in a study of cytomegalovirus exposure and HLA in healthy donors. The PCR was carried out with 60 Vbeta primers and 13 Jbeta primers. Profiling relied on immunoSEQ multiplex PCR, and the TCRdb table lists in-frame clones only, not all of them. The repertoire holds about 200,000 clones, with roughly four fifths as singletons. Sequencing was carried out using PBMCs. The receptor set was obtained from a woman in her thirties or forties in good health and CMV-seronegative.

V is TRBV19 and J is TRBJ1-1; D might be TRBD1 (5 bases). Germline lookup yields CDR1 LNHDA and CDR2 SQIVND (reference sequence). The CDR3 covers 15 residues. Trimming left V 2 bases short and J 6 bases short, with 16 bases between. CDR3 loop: CASSIQGNLPSEAFF. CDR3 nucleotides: TGTGCCAGTAGTATACAGGGAAACTTACCCTCTGAAGCTTTCTTT.

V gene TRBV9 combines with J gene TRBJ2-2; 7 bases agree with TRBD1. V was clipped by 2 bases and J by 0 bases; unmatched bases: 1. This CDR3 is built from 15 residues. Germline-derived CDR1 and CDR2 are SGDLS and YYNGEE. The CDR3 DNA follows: TGTGCCAGCAGCGTGGGGACAGCGAACACCGGGGAGCTGTTTTTT. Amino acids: CASSVGTANTGELFF.

In nucleotides, the CDR3 is TGTGCCAGCAGTGCAGGGACTGGGGCCAACGTCCTGACTTTC. This encodes CASSAGTGANVLTF. V is TRBV2 and J is TRBJ2-6, with D possibly being TRBD1 (5 bases). CDR3 length equals 14 residues. With 4 bases removed from V and 2 bases from J, the gap between germline ends came to 6 bases. Per the germline V gene, CDR1 is SNHLY and CDR2 is FYNNEI.

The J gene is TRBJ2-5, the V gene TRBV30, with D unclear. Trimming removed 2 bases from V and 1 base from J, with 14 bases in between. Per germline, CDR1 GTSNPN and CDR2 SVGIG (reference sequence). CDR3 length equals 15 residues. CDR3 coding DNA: TGTGCCTGGAGTCAGTTTATGGGCGTCCAAGAGACCCAGTACTTC. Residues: CAWSQFMGVQETQYF.

The CDR3 spells CASSVGAGLAIVETQYF. CDR3 DNA: TGTGCCAGCAGCGTAGGGGCGGGACTAGCGATTGTCGAGACCCAGTACTTC. This rearrangement joins TRBV9 to TRBJ2-5; TRBD2 agrees at 10 bases. V was clipped by 0 bases and J by 5 bases; unmatched bases: 10. From germline, CDR1 is SGDLS and CDR2 YYNGEE. This CDR3 is 17 amino acids long.